This T cell receptor (beta chain) was sequenced in a study of Graves' ophthalmopathy and Graves' hyperthyroidism. Study-level findings and limits: A model of 13 signatures distinguished ophthalmopathy from stable hyperthyroidism at roughly 86% sensitivity and approximately 81% specificity.

The CDR3 consists of 13 residues. CDR1 is MNHNY, CDR2 SVGAGI, per germline (reference sequence). V dropped 8 bases and J dropped 7 bases, with 17 bases sitting between them. This clonotype was observed a handful of times. Antigen unknown. Hyperthyroidism patients, aged 18 to 65, were newly diagnosed, under 2 months' duration. RNA transcripts were the template, and TCR beta CDR3 regions were amplified from them. HTBI primers were used in a first-round RT-PCR, which preceded a second-round multiplex PCR. Each CDR3 protein gets one entry after TCRdb re-called the multiplex PCR reads with MiXCR. Of around 1,000,000 distinct CDR3 sequences listed, about 35% were seen once; the top ten hold over 8.5%.

This sequence was found in an adult man with Graves' hyperthyroidism. This chain joins TRBV6-6 and TRBJ1-2; D possibly corresponds to TRBD1 (5 bases). The source material was peripheral blood or thyroid tissue (not recorded which). The CDR3: CASQGTLGGGYTF. CDR3 sequence (DNA): TGTGCCAGCCAAGGGACCCTGGGGGGTGGCTACACCTTC.